This T cell receptor (beta chain) appears in the sequencing data of a study of cytomegalovirus exposure and HLA in healthy donors. Study details: The 100 to 150 validation repertoires, a later analysis reported, used the same platform as the roughly 650 repertoires from the first cohort.

The repertoire was sequenced with immunoSEQ multiplex PCR; TCRdb's copy has only in-frame clones and lacks some. The repertoire includes some 260,000 clones, about 90% of them detected once, and more than 10% sits in the top ten. To note about this clone: The antigen remains unidentified.

The J segment lost 16 bases and the V segment lost 0 bases, leaving 11 bases of the junction unmatched. The germline V gene has CDR1 LGHNA and CDR2 YSLEER. The CDR3 runs to 14 residues. Study results and caveats: In vitro assays verified that a few CMV-associated chains recognized CMV antigens specifically. According to the study, 150 to 200 TCR beta chains were cytomegalovirus-associated. Reports described diagnosis of cytomegalovirus status by the classifier as highly specific and sensitive.

What was sequenced was PBMCs. The receptor's source is a young man in good health and CMV-seropositive. This rearrangement joins TRBV4-3 to TRBJ2-1; 8 bases agree with TRBD1. The CDR3 bases are TGCGCCAGCAGCCAAGATCTGAGGACAGGGTTTTTTTTCTTC. Translating it yields CASSQDLRTGFFFF.